This TCR beta chain was documented in a study of Graves' ophthalmopathy and Graves' hyperthyroidism. For repertoire sequencing, the TCR beta CDR3 regions were amplified from RNA transcripts. First-round RT-PCR used HTBI primers; second-round multiplex PCR followed. MiXCR was run by TCRdb on the multiplex PCR reads, yielding one entry per CDR3 protein. The sample lists approximately 540,000 distinct CDR3 sequences, approximately 37% seen once, with 3.5% to 5% in the top ten. The CDR3 covers 15 residues. V was clipped by 6 bases and J by 0 bases, with 13 bases between them. The germline CDR1 and CDR2 sequences are SEHNR and FQNEAQ (reference sequence).

The source material was peripheral blood or thyroid tissue (not recorded which). The rearrangement joins TRBV7-9 to TRBJ2-3; TRBD1 or TRBD2 may be the D gene (5 bases each). This clonotype was obtained from an adult man with Graves' hyperthyroidism. The CDR3 region has the DNA TGTGCCAGCAGGGGGACGACGGGTAGCACAGATACGCAGTATTTT. Its protein product is CASRGTTGSTDTQYF. The whole variable domain, remainder taken from reference TRBV7-9 and TRBJ2-3, is DTGVSQNPRHKITKRGQNVTFRCDPISEHNRLYWYRQTLGQGPEFLTYFQNEAQLEKSRLLSDRFSAERPKGSFSTLEIQRTEQGDSAMYLCASRGTTGSTDTQYFGPGTRLTVL.